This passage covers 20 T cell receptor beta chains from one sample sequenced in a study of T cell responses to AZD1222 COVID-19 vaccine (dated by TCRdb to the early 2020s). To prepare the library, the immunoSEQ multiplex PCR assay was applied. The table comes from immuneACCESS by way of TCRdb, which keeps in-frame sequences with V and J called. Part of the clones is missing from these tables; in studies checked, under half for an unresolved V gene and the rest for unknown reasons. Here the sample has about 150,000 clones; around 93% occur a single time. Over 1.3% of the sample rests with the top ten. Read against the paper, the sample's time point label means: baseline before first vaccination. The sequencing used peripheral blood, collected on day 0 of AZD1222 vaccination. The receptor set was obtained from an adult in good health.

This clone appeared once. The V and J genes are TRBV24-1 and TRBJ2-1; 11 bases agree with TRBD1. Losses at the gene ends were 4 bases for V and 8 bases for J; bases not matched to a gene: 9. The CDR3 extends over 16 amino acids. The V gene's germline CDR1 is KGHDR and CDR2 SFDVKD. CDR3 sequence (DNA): TGTGCCACCAGTGACACCCGGGACAGGGGGTTGTATGAGCAGTTCTTC. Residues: CATSDTRDRGLYEQFF.

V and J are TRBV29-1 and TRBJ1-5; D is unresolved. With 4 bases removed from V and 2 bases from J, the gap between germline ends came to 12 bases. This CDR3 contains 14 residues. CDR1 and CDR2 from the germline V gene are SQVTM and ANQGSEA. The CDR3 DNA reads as TGCAGCGTTGTTGGTGAGGGAGGCAATCAGCCCCAGCATTTT. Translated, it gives CSVVGEGGNQPQHF.

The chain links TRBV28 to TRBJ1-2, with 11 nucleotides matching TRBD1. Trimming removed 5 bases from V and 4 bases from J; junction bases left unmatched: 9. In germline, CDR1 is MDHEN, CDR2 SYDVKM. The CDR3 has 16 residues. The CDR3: CASSLSGQGGSYGYTF. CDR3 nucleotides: TGTGCCAGCAGTCTATCGGGACAGGGGGGGAGCTATGGCTACACCTTC.

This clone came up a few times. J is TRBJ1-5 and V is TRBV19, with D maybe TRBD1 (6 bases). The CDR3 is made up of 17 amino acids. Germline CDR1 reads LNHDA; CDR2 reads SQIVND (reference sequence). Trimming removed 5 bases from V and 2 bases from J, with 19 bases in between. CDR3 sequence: CASSSAGQSLGNQPQHF. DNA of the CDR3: TGTGCCAGTAGTTCCGCCGGACAGTCCCTGGGCAATCAGCCCCAGCATTTT.

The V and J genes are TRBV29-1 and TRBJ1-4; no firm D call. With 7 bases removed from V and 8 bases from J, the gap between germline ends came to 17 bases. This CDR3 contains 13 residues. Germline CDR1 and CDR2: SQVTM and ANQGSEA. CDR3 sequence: CSAREVEDEKLFF. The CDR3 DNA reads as TGCAGCGCTAGGGAGGTTGAGGACGAAAAACTGTTTTTT.

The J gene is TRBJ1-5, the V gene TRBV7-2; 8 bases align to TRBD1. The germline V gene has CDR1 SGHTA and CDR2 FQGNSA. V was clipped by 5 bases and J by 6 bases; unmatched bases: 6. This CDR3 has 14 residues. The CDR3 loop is CASSADRAGQPQHF. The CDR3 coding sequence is TGTGCCAGCAGCGCGGACAGGGCGGGTCAGCCCCAGCATTTT.

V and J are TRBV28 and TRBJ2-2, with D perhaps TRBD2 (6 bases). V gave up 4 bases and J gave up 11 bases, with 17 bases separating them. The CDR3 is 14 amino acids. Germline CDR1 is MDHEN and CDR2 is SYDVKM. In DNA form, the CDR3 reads TGTGCCAGCAGTTCCCGGGACTTCTACCGCGAGCTGTTTTTT. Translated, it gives CASSSRDFYRELFF.

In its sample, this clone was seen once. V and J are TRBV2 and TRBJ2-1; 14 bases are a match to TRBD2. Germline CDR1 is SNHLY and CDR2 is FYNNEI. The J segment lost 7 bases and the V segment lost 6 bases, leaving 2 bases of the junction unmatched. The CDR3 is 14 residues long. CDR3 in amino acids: CASRRTSGGNEQFF. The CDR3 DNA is TGTGCCAGCAGGCGGACTAGCGGGGGGAATGAGCAGTTCTTC.

CDR3 in amino acids: CASSSSTGGRAFF. The DNA for the CDR3 is TGTGCCAGCAGTTCTTCAACAGGGGGCAGAGCTTTCTTT. V usage is TRBV28 and J usage is TRBJ1-1; 9 bases are shared with TRBD1. Germline V gene lookup returns CDR1 MDHEN and CDR2 SYDVKM. With V trimmed by 4 bases and J by 10 bases, 7 bases remained unmatched. The CDR3 has 13 amino acids.

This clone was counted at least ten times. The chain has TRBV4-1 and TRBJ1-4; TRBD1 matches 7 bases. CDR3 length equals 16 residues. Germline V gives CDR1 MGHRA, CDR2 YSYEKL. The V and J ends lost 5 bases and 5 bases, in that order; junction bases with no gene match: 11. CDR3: CASSTASGTDNEKLFF. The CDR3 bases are TGCGCCAGCAGCACCGCGTCCGGGACAGACAATGAAAAACTGTTTTTT.

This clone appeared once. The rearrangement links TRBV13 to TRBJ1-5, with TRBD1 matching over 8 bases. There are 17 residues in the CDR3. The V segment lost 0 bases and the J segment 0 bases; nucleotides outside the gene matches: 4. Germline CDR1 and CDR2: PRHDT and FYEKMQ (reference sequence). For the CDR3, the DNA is TGTGCCAGCAGCTTAGGGGACAGGGTGTATAGCAATCAGCCCCAGCATTTT. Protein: CASSLGDRVYSNQPQHF.

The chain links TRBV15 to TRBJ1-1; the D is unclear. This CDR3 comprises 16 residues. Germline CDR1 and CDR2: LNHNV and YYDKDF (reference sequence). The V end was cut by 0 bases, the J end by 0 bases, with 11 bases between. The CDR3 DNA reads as TGTGCCACCAGCAGAGATGCAAAGACCATGAACACTGAAGCTTTCTTT. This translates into CATSRDAKTMNTEAFF.

DNA of the CDR3: TGTGCCTGGAGTGTCGAGATAAACACTGAAGCTTTCTTT. Protein product: CAWSVEINTEAFF. V usage is TRBV30 and J usage is TRBJ1-1; D unresolved. There are 13 residues in the CDR3. The germline CDR1 and CDR2 sequences are GTSNPN and SVGIG (reference sequence). V was cut by 0 bases and J by 2 bases, with 7 bases left in between. The full variable domain, in which reference TRBV30 and TRBJ1-1 provide the parts outside the CDR3, is SQTIHQWPATLVQPVGSPLSLECTVEGTSNPNLYWYRQAAGRGLQLLFYSVGIGQISSEVPQNLSASRPQDRQFILSSKKLLLSDSGFYLCAWSVEINTEAFFGQGTRLTVV.

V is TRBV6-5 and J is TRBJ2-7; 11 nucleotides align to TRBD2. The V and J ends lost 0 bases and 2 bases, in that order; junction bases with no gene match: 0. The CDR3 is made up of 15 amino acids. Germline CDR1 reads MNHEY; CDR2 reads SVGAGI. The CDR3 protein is CASSYSSGGAYEQYF. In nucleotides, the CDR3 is TGTGCCAGCAGTTACTCTAGCGGGGGGGCCTACGAGCAGTACTTC.

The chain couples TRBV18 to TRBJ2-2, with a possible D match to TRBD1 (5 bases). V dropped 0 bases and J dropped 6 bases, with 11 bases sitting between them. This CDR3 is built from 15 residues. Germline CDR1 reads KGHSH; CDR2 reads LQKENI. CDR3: CASSPPSRAAGELFF. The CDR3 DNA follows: TGTGCCAGCTCACCACCATCCAGGGCTGCCGGGGAGCTGTTTTTT.

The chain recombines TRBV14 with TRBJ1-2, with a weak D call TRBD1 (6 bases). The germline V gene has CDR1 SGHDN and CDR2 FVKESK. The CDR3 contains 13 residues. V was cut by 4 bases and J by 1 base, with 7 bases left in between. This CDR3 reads CASSPGHNYGYTF. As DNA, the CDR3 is TGTGCCAGCAGCCCGGGACATAACTATGGCTACACCTTC. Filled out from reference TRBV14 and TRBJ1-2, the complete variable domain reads EAGVTQFPSHSVIEKGQTVTLRCDPISGHDNLYWYRRVMGKEIKFLLHFVKESKQDESGMPNNRFLAERTGGTYSTLKVQPAELEDSGVYFCASSPGHNYGYTFGSGTRLTVV.

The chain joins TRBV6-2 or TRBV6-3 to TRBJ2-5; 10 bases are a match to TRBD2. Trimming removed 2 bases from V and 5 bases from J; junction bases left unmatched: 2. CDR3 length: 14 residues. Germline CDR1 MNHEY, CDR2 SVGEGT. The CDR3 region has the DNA TGTGCCAGCAGTTACCTAGCGGGAGTGGAGACCCAGTACTTC. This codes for CASSYLAGVETQYF.

The CDR3 DNA reads as TGTGCCAGCACTGACAGTGGGCTAAACCTACTGTGGACAGATACGCAGTATTTT. This gives the protein CASTDSGLNLLWTDTQYF. The chain has TRBV2 and TRBJ2-3, with a weak D call TRBD1 (5 bases). The germline V gene encodes CDR1 SNHLY and CDR2 FYNNEI. CDR3 length: 18 residues. Trimming took 7 bases from V and 3 from J, leaving 26 bases between them.

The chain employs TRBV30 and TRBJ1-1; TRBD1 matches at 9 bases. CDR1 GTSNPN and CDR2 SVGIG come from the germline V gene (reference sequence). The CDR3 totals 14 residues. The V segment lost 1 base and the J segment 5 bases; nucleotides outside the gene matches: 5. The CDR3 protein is CAWSATGGSTEAFF. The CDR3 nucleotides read TGTGCCTGGAGTGCGACAGGGGGAAGTACTGAAGCTTTCTTT.

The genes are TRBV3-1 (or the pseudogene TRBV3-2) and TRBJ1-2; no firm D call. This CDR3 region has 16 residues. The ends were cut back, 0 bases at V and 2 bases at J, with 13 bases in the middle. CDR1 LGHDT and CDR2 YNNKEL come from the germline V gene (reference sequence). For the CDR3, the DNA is TGTGCCAGCAGCCAAGATATCCAACCGAGGAACTATGGCTACACCTTC. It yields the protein CASSQDIQPRNYGYTF.